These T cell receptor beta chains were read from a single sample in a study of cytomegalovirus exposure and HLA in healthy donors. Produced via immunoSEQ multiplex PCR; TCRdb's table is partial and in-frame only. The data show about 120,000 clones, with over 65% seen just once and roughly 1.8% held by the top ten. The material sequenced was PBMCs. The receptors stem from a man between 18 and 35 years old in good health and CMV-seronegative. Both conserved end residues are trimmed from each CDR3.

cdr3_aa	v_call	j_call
ASSLEGAGELF	TRBV7-3	TRBJ2-2
ASSLSPPGVAGGHYNEQF	TRBV27	TRBJ2-1
ASSLGLAGGQNEQF	TRBV11-2	TRBJ2-1
ASSLVKGASSYNEQF	TRBV4-1	TRBJ2-1
ASTPGPANEKLF	TRBV19	TRBJ1-4
ASSSGGTEAF	TRBV7-9	TRBJ1-1
SSSSGQGDPNYGYT	TRBV7-9	TRBJ1-2
ASSQEARGGAQPQH	TRBV4-2	TRBJ1-5
ASSVPPGGLATGELF	TRBV9	TRBJ2-2
ASSLGGLNTGELF	TRBV5-1	TRBJ2-2
ASSLSWDRVYEQY	TRBV11-2	TRBJ2-7
ASSVGGLGQETQY	TRBV25-1	TRBJ2-5
ASSWGTGGIYEQY	TRBV7-2	TRBJ2-7
ASSYEGGAGNTIY	TRBV6-6	TRBJ1-3
ASSDRGTDTQY	TRBV19	TRBJ2-3
ASSGTGGSPVQPQH	TRBV18	TRBJ1-5
ASSLGGASGGLAKNIQY	TRBV7-8	TRBJ2-4
AVTSGGASEQS	TRBV7-9	TRBJ2-7
ASSYGLAGAYEQY	TRBV5-1	-
ASNADSNQPQH	TRBV19	TRBJ1-5
SVLDRSTEAF	TRBV29-1	TRBJ1-1
ASASGGATEQF	TRBV7-3	TRBJ2-1
ASSKVETAYEQY	TRBV21-1	TRBJ2-7
ATSSDRGRGNTIY	TRBV15	TRBJ1-3
ASTLGGTNYGYT	TRBV11-2	TRBJ1-2
ASSEGPGYNEQF	TRBV6-1	TRBJ2-1
ASITIGRGTDTQY	TRBV2	TRBJ2-3
ASSPGTGQSPLH	TRBV28	TRBJ1-6
ASSLRSHGYT	TRBV18	TRBJ1-2
ASSQDGGESSYEQY	TRBV4-3	TRBJ2-7
ASSLNSGAGELF	TRBV7-2	TRBJ2-2
ACEGQPSYEQY	TRBV28	-
ASSQGVKRGEKLF	TRBV4-1	TRBJ1-4
ASSVVRGGRNEQF	TRBV9	TRBJ2-1
ASSVGEETQY	TRBV9	TRBJ2-5
ASKEEGDGYEQY	TRBV19	TRBJ2-7
ASSEAGLAGARETQY	TRBV2	TRBJ2-5
ASSGQGRTEETQY	TRBV2	TRBJ2-5
ASTRGAGGSNEQF	TRBV19	TRBJ2-1
ASSPGERNTIY	TRBV4-2	TRBJ1-3
ASSKVAGSAEQY	TRBV21-1	TRBJ2-7
ASSPGISNTEAF	TRBV7-3	TRBJ1-1
ASSNQQGLQGAF	TRBV2	TRBJ1-1
ASSLTWAGDTQY	TRBV7-9	TRBJ2-3
ASSRPILGTGEAF	TRBV6-6	TRBJ1-1
ASSRQGRGSTEAF	TRBV6-5	TRBJ1-1
ASSSGGIGPSGNTIY	TRBV5-1	TRBJ1-3
ASRDRDGYGYT	TRBV5-1	TRBJ1-2
ASSPSGTGGYGYT	TRBV5-6	TRBJ1-2
ASRERGGAYEQY	TRBV2	TRBJ2-7
ASSLWTGFDEQF	TRBV5-5	TRBJ2-1
ASSTFGTQAGSYT	TRBV9	TRBJ1-2
ASSIGQYSPLH	TRBV19	TRBJ1-6